This is a list of T cell receptor beta chains from one sample in a study of molecular identifiers for immune sequencing clone quantification. Using its own MiXCR run on the PCR reads, TCRdb lists one record per CDR3 protein. There are about 640,000 distinct CDR3 sequences in the sample; 15% to 20% occur only once, and 0.85% to 0.9% lies in the top ten. The sample comprised naive CD8+ T cells from blood, with Jurkat cell RNA spiked in. Receptors were obtained from a human donor in good health. Some libraries in this study had Jurkat cell RNA spiked in. Both conserved end residues are part of each CDR3. The D gene is left open where the match is weak. For some rows the clone size is stated as once, few or many, or as a class when expanded; others skip it.

>few|TRBV7-6|-|TRBJ2-3
TGTGCCAGCAGCTTCGATTGGTCTCAGGGTTCAGATACGCAGTATTTT
CASSFDWSQGSDTQYF
>many|TRBV27|-|TRBJ2-5
TGTGCCAGCAGTTTATTCCCAGGGATAGAGACCCAGTACTTC
CASSLFPGIETQYF
>many|TRBV5-6|-|TRBJ2-2
TGTGCCAGCAGCTCCCGGGGGGCAGGCGGCCCCGTCACCGGGGAGCTGTTTTTT
CASSSRGAGGPVTGELFF
>many|TRBV7-9|TRBD1|TRBJ2-1
TGTGCCAGCAGCTCCTCGGACAGGGCCGACAATGAGCAGTTCTTC
CASSSSDRADNEQFF
>many|TRBV30|-|TRBJ2-5
TGTGCCTGGAGTGTCGGTAGCGGCCAAGAGACCCAGTACTTC
CAWSVGSGQETQYF
>many|TRBV7-2|TRBD2|TRBJ2-3
TGTGCCAGCAGCTTAATTAAGCGGGGGCCGACGGATACGCAGTATTTT
CASSLIKRGPTDTQYF
>-|TRBV3-1|-|TRBJ2-1
TGTGCCAGCAGCTCCGGCGGAGGGGGCCCCTACAATGAGCAGTTCTTC
CASSSGGGGPYNEQFF
>many|TRBV9|-|TRBJ2-2
TGTGCCAGCAGCCCGGAGGAGTGGGACGCCGGGGAGCTGTTTTTT
CASSPEEWDAGELFF
>many|TRBV29-1|-|TRBJ2-7
TGCAGCGTTTGGGGGGGCAGTCTTTACGAGCAGTACTTC
CSVWGGSLYEQYF
>many|TRBV13|-|TRBJ2-2
TGTGCCAGCAGCCCACAGGTGAACACCGGGGAGCTGTTTTTT
CASSPQVNTGELFF
>few|TRBV19|-|TRBJ2-6
TGTGCCAGTAGTATGGGGTCCGGGGCCAACGTCCTGACTTTC
CASSMGSGANVLTF
>-|TRBV20-1|TRBD1|TRBJ2-1
TGCAGTGCCGTTACAGGGGCCAACAATGAGCAGTTCTTC
CSAVTGANNEQFF
>many|TRBV7-9|TRBD1|TRBJ1-3
TGTGCCAGCAGCCCGCAGGGGGGATTCGGAAACACCATATATTTT
CASSPQGGFGNTIYF
>many|TRBV4-2|-|TRBJ1-5
TGTGCCAGCAGCCAGCGGGACAACAATCAGCCCCAGCATTTT
CASSQRDNNQPQHF
>many|TRBV29-1|-|TRBJ2-3
TGCAGCATAGACGGGGTCGGCACAGATACGCAGTATTTT
CSIDGVGTDTQYF
>few|TRBV5-1|TRBD1|TRBJ2-1
TGCGCCAGCAGCTTGGAGGGGACAGGGGGATATGAGCAGTTCTTC
CASSLEGTGGYEQFF
>few|TRBV7-9|-|TRBJ2-6
TGTGCCAGCAGCTTACAATCTGGGCAGGGTTCTGGGGCCAACGTCCTGACTTTC
CASSLQSGQGSGANVLTF
>-|TRBV4-1|-|TRBJ1-1
TGCGCCAGCAGCCAAGAGGGGGCAATTCATGGGAGAACTGAAGCTTTCTTT
CASSQEGAIHGRTEAFF